Listed here are 7 T cell receptor beta chains from one sample, sequenced in a study of T cells in Graves' hyperthyroidism and ophthalmopathy. The investigators amplified TCR beta CDR3 regions from RNA transcripts. First-round RT-PCR targeting the TCR CDR3 was performed with the HTBI primer set. TCRdb fed the multiplex PCR reads into MiXCR, producing one record per CDR3 protein. The table records approximately 640,000 distinct CDR3 sequences, about 45% of them present only once. The sample consisted of peripheral blood or thyroid tissue (not recorded which). The receptor source for this set is an adult man with Graves' disease, either hyperthyroidism or ophthalmopathy (not recorded which).

Points on this clonotype: Germline is not matched at one junction end, which may reflect a read error. The chain combines TRBV2 with TRBJ2-2; 9 nucleotides line up with TRBD1. Germline V CDR1 and CDR2: SNHLY, FYNNEI. This CDR3 spans 15 amino acids. The CDR3 region has the DNA TGTGCCAGCGGTGAAGGGACAGGGTACACCGGGGAGCTGTTTTTT. It is translated as CASGEGTGYTGELFF.

Comments on this clonotype: A read error may explain this, as a much larger clone is one base away. The chain has TRBV29-1 and TRBJ1-1; weak D call: TRBD1 (5 bases). The length of the CDR3 is 14 residues. CDR1 is SQVTM and CDR2 is ANQGSEA in the germline V gene. DNA of the CDR3: TGCAACGTTGACGGACGGGGGGTGAACACTGAAGCTTTCTTT. It encodes CNVDGRGVNTEAFF.

The chain employs TRBV19 and TRBJ2-2; D gene uncertain. CDR3 length: 15 residues. Trimming cost V 8 bases and J 0 bases, with 13 bases left between them. From germline, CDR1 is LNHDA and CDR2 SQIVND (reference sequence). The CDR3 reads CASSIQLSNTGELFF. The CDR3 DNA reads as TGTGCCAGTTCTATTCAACTCTCGAACACCGGGGAGCTGTTTTTT. Filled out from reference TRBV19 and TRBJ2-2, the complete variable domain reads DGGITQSPKYLFRKEGQNVTLSCEQNLNHDAMYWYRQDPGQGLRLIYYSQIVNDFQKGDIAEGYSVSREKKESFPLTVTSAQKNPTAFYLCASSIQLSNTGELFFGEGSRLTVL.

The rearrangement joins TRBV12-3 or TRBV12-4 to TRBJ1-5, with 9 bases aligning to TRBD1. The V segment lost 6 bases and the J segment 7 bases; nucleotides outside the gene matches: 4. The CDR3 extends over 13 amino acids. CDR3 sequence (DNA): TGTGCCAGCAGCGGGACAGGGCTACAGCCCCAGCATTTT. Protein product: CASSGTGLQPQHF.

This clonotype was observed a handful of times. The CDR3 protein is CASSLGTGGPSAFF. CDR3 sequence (DNA): TGTGCCAGCAGCTTAGGGACAGGGGGTCCCTCGGCTTTCTTT. The chain employs TRBV7-9 and TRBJ1-1, with 10 bases matching TRBD1. The CDR3 length is 14 residues. The germline CDR1 and CDR2 sequences are SEHNR and FQNEAQ (reference sequence). With V trimmed by 1 base and J by 11 bases, 7 bases remained unmatched.

This sequence joins TRBV10-3 and TRBJ2-5; TRBD2 matches 8 bases. Germline V gene sequence: CDR1 ENHRY, CDR2 SYGVKD. The CDR3 is 12 amino acids. The V and J ends lost 4 bases and 7 bases, in that order; junction bases with no gene match: 2. DNA for the CDR3: TGTGCCATCAGTGTACTAGCGGCGACCCAGTACTTC. This gives the protein CAISVLAATQYF.

The J gene is TRBJ1-2, the V gene TRBV12-3 or TRBV12-4, with TRBD1 matching over 9 bases. The junction had 11 bases not matched to a gene; V was cut back by 6 bases and J by 9 bases. This CDR3 comprises 14 residues. The CDR3 DNA is TGTGCCAGCAGCCAAGGCGACAGGGGGAAAAGCTACACCTTC. Amino acid sequence: CASSQGDRGKSYTF.